A selection of T cell receptor beta chains follows, all from one sample in a study of shared clonotypes between healthy human individuals. Clones were read by immunoSEQ multiplex PCR, and TCRdb kept only the in-frame ones, dropping some. Of approximately 2.4 million clones in the sample, roughly 95% are singletons; the top ten hold around 0.13%. Sequenced material: naive CD4+ T cells sorted from blood. These receptors were taken from a man aged 18 to 35 in good health. The CDR3 runs from the conserved cysteine through the conserved F or W. Each record gives: J gene, V gene, D gene, clone size, CDR3 protein, CDR3 DNA. A D gene is named only where the DNA matches it firmly. The size of a clone is reported for some rows only, either as once, few or many, or as a class for expanded clones.

j_gene: TRBJ2-5; v_gene: TRBV12-5; d_gene: TRBD2; abundance: once; CDR3aa: CASGLLAGVMETQYF; CDR3nt: TGTGCTAGTGGTTTGCTAGCGGGAGTTATGGAGACCCAGTACTTC
j_gene: TRBJ2-7; v_gene: TRBV6-5; d_gene: .; abundance: .; CDR3aa: CASSEAGEQYF; CDR3nt: TGTGCCAGCAGTGAAGCTGGCGAGCAGTACTTC
j_gene: TRBJ1-5; v_gene: TRBV15; d_gene: .; abundance: .; CDR3aa: CATSRDEGPSNQPQHF; CDR3nt: TGTGCCACCAGCAGAGATGAGGGCCCAAGCAATCAGCCCCAGCATTTT
j_gene: TRBJ2-3; v_gene: TRBV10-3; d_gene: TRBD1; abundance: .; CDR3aa: CAIRGDRGATDTQYF; CDR3nt: TGTGCCATCAGGGGGGACAGGGGAGCAACAGATACGCAGTATTTT
j_gene: TRBJ1-5; v_gene: TRBV30; d_gene: TRBD1; abundance: .; CDR3aa: CAWSAGTDFQPQHF; CDR3nt: TGTGCCTGGAGTGCCGGGACAGATTTCCAGCCCCAGCATTTT
j_gene: TRBJ2-1; v_gene: TRBV5-1; d_gene: TRBD2; abundance: once; CDR3aa: CASSLAGVLYNEQFF; CDR3nt: TGCGCCAGCAGCTTAGCGGGGGTCCTCTACAATGAGCAGTTCTTC
j_gene: TRBJ1-2; v_gene: TRBV27; d_gene: TRBD1; abundance: .; CDR3aa: CASSSPTGGSYGYTF; CDR3nt: TGTGCCAGCAGTTCACCAACAGGGGGCTCCTATGGCTACACCTTC
j_gene: TRBJ1-6; v_gene: TRBV30; d_gene: TRBD1; abundance: .; CDR3aa: CAWSADRADNSPLHF; CDR3nt: TGTGCCTGGAGTGCAGACAGGGCCGATAATTCACCCCTCCACTTT
j_gene: TRBJ2-5; v_gene: TRBV6-5; d_gene: .; abundance: .; CDR3aa: CASSEGPPQYF; CDR3nt: TGTGCCAGCAGTGAGGGACCGCCCCAGTACTTC
j_gene: TRBJ2-2; v_gene: TRBV7-9; d_gene: .; abundance: .; CDR3aa: CASSPGVSLNTGELFF; CDR3nt: TGTGCCAGCAGCCCAGGCGTCAGTCTAAACACCGGGGAGCTGTTTTTT
j_gene: TRBJ2-6; v_gene: TRBV30; d_gene: .; abundance: .; CDR3aa: CAWSVRAGRVGANVLTF; CDR3nt: TGTGCCTGGAGTGTAAGGGCAGGACGGGTTGGGGCCAACGTCCTGACTTTC